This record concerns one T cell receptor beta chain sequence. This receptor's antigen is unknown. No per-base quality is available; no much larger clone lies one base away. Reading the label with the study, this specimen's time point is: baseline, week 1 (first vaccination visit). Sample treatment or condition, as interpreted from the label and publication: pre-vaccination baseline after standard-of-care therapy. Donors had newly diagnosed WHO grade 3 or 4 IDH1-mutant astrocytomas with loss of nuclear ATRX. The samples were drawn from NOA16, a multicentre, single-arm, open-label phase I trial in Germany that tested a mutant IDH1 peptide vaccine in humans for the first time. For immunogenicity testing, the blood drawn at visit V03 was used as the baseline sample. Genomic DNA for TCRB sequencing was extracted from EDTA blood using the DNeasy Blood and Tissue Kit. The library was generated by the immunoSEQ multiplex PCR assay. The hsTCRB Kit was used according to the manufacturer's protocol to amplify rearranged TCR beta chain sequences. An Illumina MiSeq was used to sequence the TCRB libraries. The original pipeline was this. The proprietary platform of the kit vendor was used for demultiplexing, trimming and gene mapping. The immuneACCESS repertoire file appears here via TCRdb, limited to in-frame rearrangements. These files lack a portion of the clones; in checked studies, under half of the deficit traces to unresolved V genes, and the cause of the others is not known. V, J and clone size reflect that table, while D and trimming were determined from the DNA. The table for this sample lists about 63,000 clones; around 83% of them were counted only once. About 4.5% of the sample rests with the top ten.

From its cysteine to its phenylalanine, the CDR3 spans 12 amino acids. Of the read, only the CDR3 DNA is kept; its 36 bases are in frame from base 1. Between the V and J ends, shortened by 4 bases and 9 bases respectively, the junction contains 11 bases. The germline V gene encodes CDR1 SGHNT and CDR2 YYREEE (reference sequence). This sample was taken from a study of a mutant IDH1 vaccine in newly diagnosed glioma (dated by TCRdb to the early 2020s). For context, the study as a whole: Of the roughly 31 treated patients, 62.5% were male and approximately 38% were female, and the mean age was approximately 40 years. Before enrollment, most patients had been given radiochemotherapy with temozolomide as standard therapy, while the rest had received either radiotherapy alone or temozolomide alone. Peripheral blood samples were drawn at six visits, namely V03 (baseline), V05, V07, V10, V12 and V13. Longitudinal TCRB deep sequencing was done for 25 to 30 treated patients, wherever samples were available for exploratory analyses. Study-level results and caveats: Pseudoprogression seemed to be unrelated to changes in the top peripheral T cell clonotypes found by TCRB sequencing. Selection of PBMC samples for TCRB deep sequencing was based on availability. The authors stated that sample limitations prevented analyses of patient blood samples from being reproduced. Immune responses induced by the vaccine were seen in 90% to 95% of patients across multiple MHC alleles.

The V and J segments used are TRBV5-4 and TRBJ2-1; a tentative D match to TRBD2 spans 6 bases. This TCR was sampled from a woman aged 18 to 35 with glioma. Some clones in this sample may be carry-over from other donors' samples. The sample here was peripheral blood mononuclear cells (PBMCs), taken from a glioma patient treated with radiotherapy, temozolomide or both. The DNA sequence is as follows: TGTGCCAGCAGCAGACTAGTAACTGAGCAGTTCTTC. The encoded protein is CASSRLVTEQFF.